Listed below are T cell receptor beta chains from one sample, sequenced in a study of cytomegalovirus exposure and HLA in healthy donors. Clones were sequenced by immunoSEQ multiplex PCR, and TCRdb holds only the in-frame ones, with some missing. The table records about 130,000 clones, about 88% of them present only once. The sequenced material came from PBMCs. Receptors originate from a man aged 25 to 40 in good health and CMV-seronegative. CDR3s include the opening cysteine and the closing phenylalanine or tryptophan. D genes are given only for firm matches.

V	J	D	CDR3	DNA
TRBV6-1	TRBJ2-1	.	CAGASSSYNEQFF	TGTGCTGGAGCTTCAAGCTCCTACAATGAGCAGTTCTTC
TRBV5-1	TRBJ2-7	.	CASSLGGYEQYF	TGCGCCAGCAGCTTAGGGGGCTACGAGCAGTACTTC
TRBV9	TRBJ2-5	.	CASSVGPGETQYF	.
TRBV20-1	TRBJ2-7	TRBD1	CSARQGDEQYF	TGCAGTGCTAGACAGGGGGACGAGCAGTACTTC
TRBV4-1	TRBJ2-7	.	CASSLASARESEEQYF	TGCGCCAGCAGCCTTGCTTCCGCCAGGGAATCGGAAGAGCAGTACTTC
TRBV18	TRBJ2-3	TRBD2	CASSPSGAGRVTDTQYF	TGTGCCAGCTCACCATCCGGAGCGGGGCGGGTCACAGATACGCAGTATTTT
TRBV6-5	TRBJ2-1	TRBD2	CASSFYGTSGFNEQFF	TGTGCCAGCAGTTTCTACGGGACTAGCGGTTTCAATGAGCAGTTCTTC
TRBV18	TRBJ1-5	.	CASSRDDAGLQPQHF	TGTGCCAGCTCGCGGGACGACGCTGGACTACAGCCCCAGCATTTT
TRBV2	TRBJ2-7	TRBD2	CASNDGRERGYEQYF	TGTGCCAGCAACGATGGGCGGGAGCGGGGCTACGAGCAGTACTTC
TRBV6-5	TRBJ2-3	.	CASSYTLAQRGDTQYF	TGTGCCAGCAGTTACACCCTAGCCCAAAGGGGGGATACGCAGTATTTT
TRBV6-5	TRBJ2-5	.	CASSYGGARVETQYF	TGTGCCAGCAGTTATGGGGGGGCGCGGGTAGAGACCCAGTACTTC
TRBV6-5	TRBJ2-1	TRBD1	CASRYTGALYNEQFF	TGTGCCAGCAGGTATACAGGGGCGCTCTACAATGAGCAGTTCTTC
TRBV5-1	TRBJ2-7	TRBD2	CASSSVAGGDYEQYF	TGCGCCAGCAGCTCCGTAGCGGGGGGGGACTACGAGCAGTACTTC
TRBV9	TRBJ1-2	.	CASSVAGSGNYGYTF	TGTGCCAGCAGCGTAGCTGGGTCAGGGAACTATGGCTACACCTTC
TRBV7-2	TRBJ1-2	TRBD1	CASSLATGDYGYTF	TGTGCCAGCAGCTTAGCGACAGGGGACTATGGCTACACCTTC
TRBV7-2	TRBJ2-2	TRBD2	CASSFSGGNTGELFF	TGTGCCAGCAGCTTTAGCGGGGGGAACACCGGGGAGCTGTTTTTT
TRBV10-1	TRBJ2-3	TRBD2	CASSELGLAGGLYF	TGCGCCAGCAGTGAGTTGGGACTAGCGGGCGGTCTGTATTTT